The subject of this entry is one T cell receptor beta chain. Its antigen is still unknown. The record originates from a study of PD-1 blockade in classical Hodgkin lymphoma. General study findings and limits: Newly diagnosed patients and complete responders had comparable diversity at baseline.

The CDR3 length is 14 residues. V lost 6 bases, J lost 5 bases, and 16 bases lay in between. Looked up from germline, CDR1 is MNHNS and CDR2 is SASEGT. Following autologous stem cell transplantation, relapse occurred in every patient, and exposure to brentuximab vedotin varied. The table came from immunoSEQ multiplex PCR; TCRdb's copy has only in-frame clones and leaves some out. The top ten hold about 23% of the sample, which has over 10,000 clones, about four fifths seen once. This TCR came from a human donor with classical Hodgkin lymphoma. This rearrangement joins TRBV6-1 to TRBJ1-2; possibly TRBD1 for D (6 bases). The sample was peripheral blood mononuclear cells (PBMCs), taken at baseline. The CDR3 here is CASRHTGTVYGYTF. CDR3 coding DNA: TGTGCCAGCAGACACACAGGGACGGTTTATGGCTACACCTTC.